The entry below gives a single TCR beta chain sequence along with its context. This sample is drawn from a study of blood T cell repertoires in COVID-19. This CDR3 region has 17 residues. With V trimmed by 6 bases and J by 4 bases, 11 bases remained unmatched. Germline V gene lookup returns CDR1 SNHLY and CDR2 FYNNEI. Assay used: immunoSEQ multiplex PCR; TCRdb lists only in-frame clones, some missing. Here the sample spans 70,000 or so clones, 70% to 75% being singletons. The chain recombines TRBV2 with TRBJ2-7, with 14 nucleotides matching TRBD2. Sequenced: peripheral blood. The TCR originated in a man aged 65 to 85 with acute or convalescent COVID-19. The CDR3 is CASSGGTSGRLRYEQYF. The CDR3 nucleotides read TGTGCCAGCAGCGGAGGGACTAGCGGGAGACTCAGGTACGAGCAGTACTTC. Looking up the rest from reference TRBV2 and TRBJ2-7 gives the full variable domain: EPEVTQTPSHQVTQMGQEVILRCVPISNHLYFYWYRQILGQKVEFLVSFYNNEISEKSEIFDDQFSVERPDGSNFTLKIRSTKLEDSAMYFCASSGGTSGRLRYEQYFGPGTRLTVT.